These 25 T cell receptor beta chains were sequenced from one sample in a study of EBV T-cell therapy then PD-1 blockade in nasopharyngeal carcinoma. Indicated treatment: AdE1-LMPpoly-expanded autologous EBV-specific T-cell therapy followed by anti-PD-1 nivolumab. What these receptors recognize is not known. TCRdb's copy holds only in-frame clones and misses some; the assay was immunoSEQ multiplex PCR. The table shows some 19,000 clones, with roughly 83% occurring only once. The starting material was CD8+ T cells from blood, obtained around day 33 from a patient whose treatment included autologous EBV-specific T cells and nivolumab. The receptors were sampled from a man between 35 and 55 years old with nasopharyngeal carcinoma.

The chain links TRBV6-1 to TRBJ2-1, with TRBD2 matching over 10 bases. V was clipped by 3 bases and J by 3 bases; unmatched bases: 5. The V gene's germline CDR1 is MNHNS and CDR2 SASEGT. This CDR3 has 16 amino acids. The CDR3 sequence: CASSEGSGGFYNEQFF. DNA of the CDR3: TGTGCCAGCAGTGAGGGTAGCGGGGGGTTCTACAATGAGCAGTTCTTC.

The V gene is TRBV4-1, the J gene TRBJ2-7, with TRBD1 identical over 8 bases. Per the germline V gene, CDR1 is MGHRA and CDR2 is YSYEKL. Unmatched junction bases numbered 10, after V lost 0 bases and J lost 0 bases. CDR3 size: 18 residues. CDR3 region: CASSQERLDRAPSYEQYF. The CDR3 bases are TGCGCCAGCAGCCAAGAGAGGTTGGACAGGGCTCCCTCCTACGAGCAGTACTTC.

The chain recombines TRBV7-3 with TRBJ2-3; 8 positions match TRBD2. The CDR3 loop spans 14 amino acids. V trimming: 4 bases; J trimming: 5 bases; junction bases outside the gene matches: 5. The germline CDR1 and CDR2 sequences are SGHTA and FQGTGA. The CDR3 bases are TGTGCCAGCAGCTCGGGACTAGGGGGAGATACGCAGTATTTT. It yields the protein CASSSGLGGDTQYF.

This chain links TRBV6-2 or TRBV6-3 with TRBJ2-1; D unresolved. The V end lost 5 bases, the J end lost 5 bases, and 10 bases lay between the germline ends. The CDR3 covers 13 residues. CDR1 is MNHEY, CDR2 SVGEGT, per germline. Written as DNA, the CDR3 is TGTGCCAGCAGTCTCCGCGATAACAATGAGCAGTTCTTC. This encodes CASSLRDNNEQFF.

This clone is a singleton in its sample. The rearrangement uses TRBV15 and TRBJ1-2; D possibly corresponds to TRBD1 (5 bases). V was trimmed by 0 bases and J by 4 bases, leaving 18 bases between them. Per germline, CDR1 LNHNV and CDR2 YYDKDF (reference sequence). The CDR3 sequence is 17 residues long. The CDR3 is CATSRDRIRFQGYGYTF. The CDR3 DNA is TGTGCCACCAGCAGAGATCGTATCAGGTTTCAGGGCTATGGCTACACCTTC.

The chain employs TRBV6-5 and TRBJ2-7; D may be TRBD1 or TRBD2 (5 bases each). The CDR3 contains 14 residues. Trimming left V 10 bases short and J 0 bases short, with 16 bases between. The germline V gene encodes CDR1 MNHEY and CDR2 SVGAGI. As DNA, the CDR3 is TGTGCCATCGCGCCCCGGGACGGCTCCTACGAGCAGTACTTC. Protein product: CAIAPRDGSYEQYF.

The CDR3 reads CASSRDSYEQYF. DNA for the CDR3: TGTGCCAGCAGTCGAGACAGCTACGAGCAGTACTTC. J is TRBJ2-7 and V is TRBV6-2 or TRBV6-3; maybe TRBD1 (5 bases). Looked up from germline, CDR1 is MNHEY and CDR2 is SVGEGT. This CDR3 is built from 12 residues. The germline V and J ends were trimmed by 5 bases and 3 bases, with 8 bases remaining between them.

The V call is TRBV6-2 or TRBV6-3, the J call TRBJ2-3; weak D call: TRBD2 (5 bases). There are 14 residues in the CDR3. Germline CDR1 is MNHEY and CDR2 is SVGEGT. Deletions cut 2 bases from V and 6 bases from J, with 12 bases between. The CDR3 sequence is CASSYTGMTDTQYF. CDR3 coding DNA: TGTGCCAGCAGTTACACGGGAATGACTGATACGCAGTATTTT.

This clone was observed a few times. J is TRBJ2-1 and V is TRBV27; 7 bases match TRBD2. The junction had 7 bases not matched to a gene; V was cut back by 6 bases and J by 5 bases. The CDR3 is 14 residues long. CDR1 MNHEY and CDR2 SMNVEV come from the germline V gene (reference sequence). The CDR3 loop reads CASRVGGVNNEQFF. The DNA for the CDR3 is TGTGCCAGCAGAGTGGGGGGGGTAAACAATGAGCAGTTCTTC.

V usage is TRBV29-1 and J usage is TRBJ1-2, with D possibly matching TRBD1 (5 bases). CDR3 length equals 11 residues. CDR1 is SQVTM, CDR2 ANQGSEA, per germline. The ends were cut back, 4 bases at V and 4 bases at J, with 7 bases in the middle. This chain's CDR3 is CSVATAYGYTF. In DNA, the CDR3 is TGCAGCGTTGCGACAGCCTATGGCTACACCTTC. The full variable domain, in which reference TRBV29-1 and TRBJ1-2 provide the parts outside the CDR3, is SAVISQKPSRDICQRGTSLTIQCQVDSQVTMMFWYRQQPGQSLTLIATANQGSEATYESGFVIDKFPISRPNLTFSTLTVSNMSPEDSSIYLCSVATAYGYTFGSGTRLTVV.

Turning to this clone: Germline and junction disagree at one end, which may indicate a read error. V is TRBV2 and J is TRBJ1-5, with 7 positions matching TRBD1. Germline CDR1 SNHLY, CDR2 FYNNEI. The CDR3 sequence is 17 residues long. The CDR3 nucleotides are TGTGCCAGCAGTAACGACAGGGAAGGTTGGAGCAATCAGTCCCAGCATTTT. Translating it yields CASSNDREGWSNQSQHF.

The V call is TRBV27, the J call TRBJ2-5, with 7 bases that match TRBD1. CDR3 length: 12 residues. V lost 8 bases to trimming and J lost 6 bases; unmatched junction nucleotides: 6. Germline CDR1 is MNHEY and CDR2 is SMNVEV (reference sequence). The DNA for the CDR3 is TGTGCCAGCGGTCAGGGGGTAAAGACCCAGTACTTC. Its protein is CASGQGVKTQYF.

This clone is a singleton in its sample. The chain links TRBV2 to TRBJ1-4; D perhaps matches TRBD1 (6 bases). CDR1 and CDR2 (germline): SNHLY, FYNNEI. V lost 2 bases, J lost 1 base, and 17 bases lay in between. The CDR3 covers 18 residues. The CDR3 DNA follows: TGTGCCAGCAGTGAAAGTAGCACAGGGTGGGAAACTAATGAAAAACTGTTTTTT. Its translation is CASSESSTGWETNEKLFF.

This clone was observed a few times. The chain employs TRBV6-5 and TRBJ2-3; 11 bases agree with TRBD2. Trimming cost V 6 bases and J 4 bases; bases outside gene matches: 6. Per germline, CDR1 MNHEY and CDR2 SVGAGI. The CDR3 runs to 15 residues. The CDR3 reads CASRTLAGGSDTQYF. DNA of the CDR3: TGTGCCAGCAGGACTTTAGCGGGGGGGTCAGATACGCAGTATTTT.

The V call is TRBV12-3 or TRBV12-4, the J call TRBJ1-2; D not resolved. Trimming took 2 bases from V and 8 from J, leaving 12 bases between them. The CDR3 extends over 13 amino acids. The CDR3 loop reads CASSLRPVMGYTF. The CDR3 DNA reads TGTGCCAGCAGTTTACGTCCGGTCATGGGCTACACCTTC.

The chain uses TRBV28 and TRBJ1-3; D call uncertain. Germline CDR1 reads MDHEN; CDR2 reads SYDVKM. There are 17 residues in the CDR3. V was clipped by 6 bases and J by 0 bases, with 18 bases between them. The chain's CDR3 is CASSLETWSISGNTIYF. Here the CDR3 DNA reads TGTGCCAGCAGCCTGGAGACGTGGAGTATCTCTGGAAACACCATATATTTT. The full variable domain, in which reference TRBV28 and TRBJ1-3 provide the parts outside the CDR3, is DVKVTQSSRYLVKRTGEKVFLECVQDMDHENMFWYRQDPGLGLRLIYFSYDVKMKEKGDIPEGYSVSREKKERFSLILESASTNQTSMYLCASSLETWSISGNTIYFGEGSWLTVV.

The table lists this clone with a few counts. The chain carries TRBV4-3 and TRBJ2-2; 7 positions agree with TRBD1. The CDR3 consists of 16 residues. Germline V gene data show CDR1 as LGHNA and CDR2 as YSLEER. V was pared by 0 bases and J by 6 bases, with 7 bases of the junction left unmatched. The CDR3 loop reads CASSQEAQGYPGELFF. Written as DNA, the CDR3 is TGCGCCAGCAGCCAAGAAGCACAGGGGTACCCCGGGGAGCTGTTTTTT.

A single count supports this clone. This chain joins TRBV6-6 and TRBJ1-5, with D maybe TRBD1 (5 bases). V was shortened by 8 bases and J by 9 bases, with 8 bases between the two germline ends. The CDR3 covers 10 residues. Per the germline V gene, CDR1 is MNHNY and CDR2 is SVGAGI (reference sequence). This CDR3 reads CASGGAPQHF. The CDR3 DNA reads as TGTGCCAGCGGCGGGGCGCCCCAGCATTTT.

A single count supports this clone. The V and J genes are TRBV4-2 and TRBJ2-1; D gene uncertain. Germline CDR1 reads LGHNA; CDR2 reads YNFKEQ. The CDR3 runs 15 residues. V shed 0 bases and J shed 6 bases, with 12 bases lying between them. CDR3 coding DNA: TGTGCCAGCAGCCAAGACATGGGTAGTACCAATGAGCAGTTCTTC. Translating it yields CASSQDMGSTNEQFF.

A few counts support this clone. V is TRBV7-9 and J is TRBJ2-2, with D perhaps matching TRBD1 (5 bases). The CDR3 is 16 residues long. Per the germline V gene, CDR1 is SEHNR and CDR2 is FQNEAQ (reference sequence). V lost 1 base, J lost 1 base, and 10 bases lay in between. The CDR3 nucleotides read TGTGCCAGCAGCTTAGAAGTCAGGGTGAACACCGGGGAGCTGTTTTTT. This translates into CASSLEVRVNTGELFF. Full variable domain (missing parts from reference TRBV7-9 and TRBJ2-2): DTGVSQNPRHKITKRGQNVTFRCDPISEHNRLYWYRQTLGQGPEFLTYFQNEAQLEKSRLLSDRFSAERPKGSFSTLEIQRTEQGDSAMYLCASSLEVRVNTGELFFGEGSRLTVL.

This rearrangement joins TRBV7-2 to TRBJ2-3; 9 bases line up with TRBD2. Germline loops: CDR1 SGHTA, CDR2 FQGNSA. Trimming at V came to 1 base and at J to 0 bases, leaving 8 bases not matched to a gene. The CDR3 is 18 residues long. The CDR3 protein is CASSLGTTSGTSTDTQYF. The CDR3, as DNA: TGTGCCAGCAGCTTAGGAACGACTAGCGGTACTAGCACAGATACGCAGTATTTT.

The chain has TRBV7-9 and TRBJ2-7; 10 positions match TRBD1. CDR1 is SEHNR and CDR2 is FQNEAQ in the germline V gene (reference sequence). V dropped 5 bases and J dropped 7; count of bases not matched to a gene: 11. The CDR3 sequence is 15 residues long. CDR3 sequence reads: CASSPRDRGWVEQYF. CDR3 DNA sequence: TGTGCCAGCAGCCCGCGGGACAGGGGATGGGTGGAGCAGTACTTC.

V gene TRBV28 combines with J gene TRBJ2-2; D gene ambiguous. The length of the CDR3 is 14 residues. Germline CDR1 reads MDHEN; CDR2 reads SYDVKM. Trimming removed 1 base from V and 1 base from J, with 4 bases in between. This CDR3 reads CASSLLGNTGELFF. The CDR3 nucleotides are TGTGCCAGCAGTTTATTGGGGAACACCGGGGAGCTGTTTTTT.

The chain carries TRBV2 and TRBJ1-2; unclear D gene. Trimming pared 6 bases from V and 2 bases from J, leaving 10 bases between. CDR1 SNHLY and CDR2 FYNNEI come from the germline V gene. The length of the CDR3 is 13 residues. CDR3 DNA sequence: TGTGCCAGCAGGAACCGCAACAACTATGGCTACACCTTC. Translation gives CASRNRNNYGYTF.

This clone is a singleton in its sample. J is TRBJ1-1 and V is TRBV15; D gene unclear. The CDR3 consists of 12 residues. V dropped 3 bases and J dropped 2 bases, with 4 bases sitting between them. From germline, CDR1 is LNHNV and CDR2 YYDKDF (reference sequence). The CDR3 coding sequence is TGTGCCACCAGCAGCAAAAACACTGAAGCTTTCTTT. Its protein is CATSSKNTEAFF.